This T cell receptor beta chain was profiled in a study of PD-L1 blockade in urothelial cancer. Sequenced by immunoSEQ multiplex PCR; TCRdb stores in-frame clones only, minus some. Found here are about 88,000 clones, roughly 90% of them singletons; the top ten hold 9.4%. The sample in question was PBMCs, obtained around atezolizumab (anti-PD-L1) treatment. This receptor was identified in a man between 60 and 75 years old with urothelial cancer.

CDR3 region: CASSFHGSSYEQYF. The CDR3 DNA reads as TGTGCCAGCAGTTTTCACGGGAGCTCCTACGAGCAGTACTTC. This chain connects TRBV28 to TRBJ2-7, with D maybe TRBD2 (6 bases). This CDR3 region has 14 residues. V lost 3 bases and J 0 bases, leaving 9 bases between the germline ends. Per germline, CDR1 MDHEN and CDR2 SYDVKM.